This TCR beta chain was sequenced during a study of T cells in Graves' hyperthyroidism and ophthalmopathy. Overall study findings and caveats: Blood also held most thyroid clonotypes expanded beyond 0.001.

This clonotype was counted at least ten times. As yet, its antigen is unknown. With 0 bases removed from V and 5 bases from J, the gap between germline ends came to 6 bases. CDR1 is GTSNPN and CDR2 is SVGIG in the germline V gene (reference sequence). The CDR3 sequence is 12 residues long. Patients with ophthalmopathy all had a Clinical Activity Score of at least 3, a NOSPECS grade of at least 4 and duration under 3 months. It was uncontrolled infection, other autoimmune disease, pregnancy or lactation that excluded patients. Each diagnosis was grounded in clinical symptoms, serum thyroxine and TRAb, thyroid ultrasound, and orbital computed tomography. The investigators amplified TCR beta CDR3 regions from RNA transcripts. With the HTBI primer set, the TCR CDR3 went through a first round of RT-PCR. MiXCR was run by TCRdb on the multiplex PCR reads, yielding one entry per CDR3 protein. Among approximately 570,000 distinct CDR3 sequences, about 20% were seen once, and the ten largest hold over 45%.

The chain recombines TRBV30 with TRBJ2-3, with D maybe TRBD2 (5 bases). This receptor was taken from a man aged 35 to 55 with Graves' ophthalmopathy. The sequenced material came from blood. The chain's CDR3 is CAWSVRGDTQYF. The CDR3 region has the DNA TGTGCCTGGAGTGTACGGGGAGATACGCAGTATTTT.